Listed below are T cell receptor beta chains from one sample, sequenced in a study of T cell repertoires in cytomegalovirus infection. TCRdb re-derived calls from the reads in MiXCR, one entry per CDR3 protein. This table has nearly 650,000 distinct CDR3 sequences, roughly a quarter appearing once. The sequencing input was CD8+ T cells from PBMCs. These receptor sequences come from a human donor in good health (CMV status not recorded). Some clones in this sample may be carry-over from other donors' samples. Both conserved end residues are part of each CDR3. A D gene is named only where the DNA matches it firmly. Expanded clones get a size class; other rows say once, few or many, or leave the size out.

CDR3: CASRNKGEDYNEQFF; DNA: TGTGCCAGCAGGAACAAGGGTGAAGACTACAATGAGCAGTTCTTC; size: few; V: TRBV11-2; D: -; J: TRBJ2-1
CDR3: CASSIPTGSYNEQFF; DNA: TGTGCCAGTAGTATACCAACGGGGTCCTACAATGAGCAGTTCTTC; size: few; V: TRBV19; D: -; J: TRBJ2-1
CDR3: CASSLGGDSGELFF; DNA: TGTGCCAGCAGCTTAGGTGGGGATTCCGGGGAGCTGTTTTTT; size: -; V: TRBV7-3; D: -; J: TRBJ2-2
CDR3: CASSRDRYTDTQYF; DNA: TGTGCCAGCAGCCGGGACCGATACACAGATACGCAGTATTTT; size: many; V: TRBV7-9; D: -; J: TRBJ2-3
CDR3: CASGLGGREQFF; DNA: TGTGCTAGTGGTTTGGGGGGGCGAGAGCAGTTCTTC; size: -; V: TRBV12-5; D: -; J: TRBJ2-1
CDR3: CAIDDRDRTTDTQYF; DNA: TGTGCCATCGACGACCGGGACAGGACCACAGATACGCAGTATTTT; size: -; V: TRBV6-2/TRBV6-3; D: TRBD1; J: TRBJ2-3
CDR3: CASSLGESSYEQYF; DNA: TGTGCCAGCAGCTTAGGGGAGAGCTCCTACGAGCAGTACTTC; size: few; V: TRBV7-9; D: -; J: TRBJ2-7
CDR3: CSAGTPEFNEQFF; DNA: TGCAGTGCGGGGACTCCCGAGTTCAATGAGCAGTTCTTC; size: few; V: TRBV20-1; D: -; J: TRBJ2-1
CDR3: CAILQVERVTDTQYF; DNA: TGCGCCATCTTGCAAGTGGAGAGGGTCACAGATACGCAGTATTTT; size: -; V: TRBV23-1; D: -; J: TRBJ2-3
CDR3: CASSPRAGGPTGELFF; DNA: TGCGCCAGCAGCCCCCGAGCGGGGGGGCCGACCGGGGAGCTGTTTTTT; size: -; V: TRBV4-1; D: TRBD2; J: TRBJ2-2
CDR3: CASSSLDNRGGHEQFF; DNA: TGTGCCAGCAGCTCCTTAGACAACAGGGGAGGGCATGAGCAGTTCTTC; size: many; V: TRBV14; D: -; J: TRBJ2-1
CDR3: CASSIDNTDTQYF; DNA: TGTGCCAGTAGTATAGACAACACAGATACGCAGTATTTT; size: many; V: TRBV19; D: -; J: TRBJ2-3
CDR3: CASSPGGVLARYYEQFF; DNA: TGTGCCAGCAGCCCCGGGGGGGTTCTAGCTAGGTACTATGAGCAGTTCTTC; size: -; V: TRBV14; D: TRBD2; J: TRBJ2-1
CDR3: CASSELVRGRETQYF; DNA: TGTGCCAGCAGTGAATTAGTCAGGGGGAGAGAGACCCAGTACTTC; size: -; V: TRBV25-1; D: TRBD1; J: TRBJ2-5
CDR3: CASSFENSGANVLTF; DNA: TGTGCCAGCAGCTTTGAAAACTCTGGGGCCAACGTCCTGACTTTC; size: -; V: TRBV7-3; D: -; J: TRBJ2-6
CDR3: CASSDRYNEQFF; DNA: TGTGCCAGCAGCGATCGGTACAATGAGCAGTTCTTC; size: many; V: TRBV7-9; D: -; J: TRBJ2-1
CDR3: CASTWQGHTGELFF; DNA: TGTGCCAGCACCTGGCAGGGACACACCGGGGAGCTGTTTTTT; size: few; V: TRBV6-2/TRBV6-3; D: -; J: TRBJ2-2
CDR3: CASSQGTFQETQYF; DNA: TGTGCCAGCAGTCAAGGGACATTCCAAGAGACCCAGTACTTC; size: many; V: TRBV12-3/TRBV12-4; D: -; J: TRBJ2-5
CDR3: CASSENGIHDGYTF; DNA: TGTGCCAGCAGCGAGAACGGGATCCACGATGGCTACACCTTC; size: -; V: TRBV27; D: -; J: TRBJ1-2
CDR3: CASSPMDRDQPQHF; DNA: TGCGCCAGCAGCCCCATGGACAGGGACCAGCCCCAGCATTTT; size: few; V: TRBV5-1; D: TRBD1; J: TRBJ1-5
CDR3: CASSSGSPNTEAFF; DNA: TGTGCCAGTAGTTCCGGATCGCCGAACACTGAAGCTTTCTTT; size: -; V: TRBV19; D: -; J: TRBJ1-1
CDR3: CASSYQRGTDTQYF; DNA: TGTGCCAGCAGTTACCAGCGGGGGACAGATACGCAGTATTTT; size: many; V: TRBV7-2; D: TRBD2; J: TRBJ2-3
CDR3: CASFPSTGGGYTF; DNA: TGTGCCAGCTTTCCCTCAACGGGGGGGGGCTACACCTTC; size: many; V: TRBV7-9; D: -; J: TRBJ1-2
CDR3: CASISPVNTEAFF; DNA: TGTGCCAGCATTTCTCCGGTGAACACTGAAGCTTTCTTT; size: -; V: TRBV12-3/TRBV12-4; D: -; J: TRBJ1-1
CDR3: CAINVGTGELFF; DNA: TGTGCCATCAATGTGGGGACCGGGGAGCTGTTTTTT; size: -; V: TRBV10-3; D: -; J: TRBJ2-2
CDR3: CASSPSGSGGLNEQFF; DNA: TGTGCCAGCAGCCCCAGCGGTAGCGGGGGCCTCAATGAGCAGTTCTTC; size: -; V: TRBV13; D: TRBD2; J: TRBJ2-1
CDR3: CASSSPGLEDTGELFF; DNA: TGTGCCAGCAGTTCCCCGGGACTAGAGGACACCGGGGAGCTGTTTTTT; size: -; V: TRBV28; D: TRBD2; J: TRBJ2-2